This paragraph reports one T cell receptor (beta chain). This specimen belongs to a study of blood T cell repertoires in COVID-19. Study-level background: Sites across the United States, Italy and Spain contributed samples from acute and convalescent COVID-19.

Profiled with immunoSEQ multiplex PCR; TCRdb holds only in-frame clones, not every one. The sample yields 180,000 or so clones, 70% to 90% seen once. The V end lost 2 bases, the J end lost 4 bases, and 11 bases lay between the germline ends. The CDR3 is 15 amino acids. Germline CDR1 is MNHEY and CDR2 is SVGAGI. A Seattle source enrolled patients during active infection and followed them longitudinally. Sample: peripheral blood. The chain carries TRBV6-5 and TRBJ1-4; no firm D call. The TCR sequence derives from a person in their 70s with COVID-19, enrolled during active disease. Here the CDR3 DNA reads TGTGCCAGCAGTTACACGTATTCCGGTAATGAAAAACTGTTTTTT. Amino acid sequence: CASSYTYSGNEKLFF.